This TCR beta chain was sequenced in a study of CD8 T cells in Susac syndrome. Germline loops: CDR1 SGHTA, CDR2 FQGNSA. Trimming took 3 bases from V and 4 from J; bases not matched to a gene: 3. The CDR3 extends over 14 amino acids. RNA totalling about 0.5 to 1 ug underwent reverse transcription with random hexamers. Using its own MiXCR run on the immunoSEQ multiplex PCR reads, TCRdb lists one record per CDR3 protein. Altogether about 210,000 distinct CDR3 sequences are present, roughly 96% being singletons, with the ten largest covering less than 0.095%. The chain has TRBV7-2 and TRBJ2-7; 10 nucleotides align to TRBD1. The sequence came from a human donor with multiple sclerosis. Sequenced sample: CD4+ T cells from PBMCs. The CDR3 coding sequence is TGTGCCAGCAGCTTTGGACAGGGGGGGTACGAGCAGTACTTC. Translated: CASSFGQGGYEQYF.